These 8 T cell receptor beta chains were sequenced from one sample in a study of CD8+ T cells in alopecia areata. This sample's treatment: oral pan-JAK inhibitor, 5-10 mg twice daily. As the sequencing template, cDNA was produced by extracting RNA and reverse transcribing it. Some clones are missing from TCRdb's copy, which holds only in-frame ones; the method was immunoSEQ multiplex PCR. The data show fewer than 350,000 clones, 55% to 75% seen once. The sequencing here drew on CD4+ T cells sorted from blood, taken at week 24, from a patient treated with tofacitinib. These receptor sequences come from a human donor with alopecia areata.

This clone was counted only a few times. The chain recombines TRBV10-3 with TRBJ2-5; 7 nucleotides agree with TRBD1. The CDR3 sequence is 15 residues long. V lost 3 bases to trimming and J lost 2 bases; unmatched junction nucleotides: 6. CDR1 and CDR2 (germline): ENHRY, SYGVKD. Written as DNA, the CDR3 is TGTGCCATCAGTGAAGGGGGCCGTATTCAAGAGACCCAGTACTTC. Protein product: CAISEGGRIQETQYF.

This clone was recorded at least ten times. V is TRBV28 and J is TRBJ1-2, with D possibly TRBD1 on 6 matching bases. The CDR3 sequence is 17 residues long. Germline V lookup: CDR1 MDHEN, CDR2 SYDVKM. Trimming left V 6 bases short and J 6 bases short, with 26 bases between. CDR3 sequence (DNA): TGTGCCAGCAGGCTCTCCGGGTTAGCCGCAGGGGCAGATGGCTACACCTTC. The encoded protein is CASRLSGLAAGADGYTF.

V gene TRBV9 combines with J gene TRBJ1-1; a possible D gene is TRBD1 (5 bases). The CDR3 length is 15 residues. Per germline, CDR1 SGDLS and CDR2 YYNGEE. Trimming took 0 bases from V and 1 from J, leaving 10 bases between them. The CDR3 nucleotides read TGTGCCAGCAGCGTAGACGGGGCTGCGAACACTGAAGCTTTCTTT. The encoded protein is CASSVDGAANTEAFF.

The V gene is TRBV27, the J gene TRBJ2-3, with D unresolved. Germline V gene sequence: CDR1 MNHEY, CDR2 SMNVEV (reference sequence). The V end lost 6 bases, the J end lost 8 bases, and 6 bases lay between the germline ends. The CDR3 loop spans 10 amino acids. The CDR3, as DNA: TGTGCCAGCAGAGGAGCTACGCAGTATTTT. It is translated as CASRGATQYF.

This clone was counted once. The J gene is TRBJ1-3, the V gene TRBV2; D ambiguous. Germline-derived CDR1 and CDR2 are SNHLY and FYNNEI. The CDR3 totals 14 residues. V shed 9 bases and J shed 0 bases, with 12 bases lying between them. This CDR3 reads CARSTIGSGNTIYF. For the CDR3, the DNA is TGTGCCAGGTCAACGATTGGCTCTGGAAACACCATATATTTT.

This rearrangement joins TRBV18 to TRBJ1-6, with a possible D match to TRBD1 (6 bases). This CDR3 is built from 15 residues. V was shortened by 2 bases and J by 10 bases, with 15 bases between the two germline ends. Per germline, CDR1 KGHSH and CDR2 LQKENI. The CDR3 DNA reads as TGTGCCAGCTCACCAAACAGGGCTGAACAGTCACCCCTCCACTTT. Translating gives CASSPNRAEQSPLHF.

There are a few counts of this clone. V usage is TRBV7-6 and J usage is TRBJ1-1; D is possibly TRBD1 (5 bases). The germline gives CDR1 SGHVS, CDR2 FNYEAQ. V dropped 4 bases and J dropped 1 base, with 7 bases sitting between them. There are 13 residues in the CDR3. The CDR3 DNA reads TGTGCCAGCAGCTCACAGGAGAACACTGAAGCTTTCTTT. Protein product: CASSSQENTEAFF. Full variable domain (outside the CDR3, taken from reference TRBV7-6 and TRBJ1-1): GAGVSQSPRYKVTKRGQDVALRCDPISGHVSLYWYRQALGQGPEFLTYFNYEAQQDKSGLPNDRFSAERPEGSISTLTIQRTEQRDSAMYRCASSSQENTEAFFGQGTRLTVV.

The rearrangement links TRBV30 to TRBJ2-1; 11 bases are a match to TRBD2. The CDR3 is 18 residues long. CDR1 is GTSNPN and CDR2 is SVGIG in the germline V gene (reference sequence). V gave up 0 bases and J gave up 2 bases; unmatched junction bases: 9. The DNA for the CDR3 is TGTGCCTGGAGTGTCGGACTTATAGCGGGGGGGCCCTACAATGAGCAGTTCTTC. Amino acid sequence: CAWSVGLIAGGPYNEQFF. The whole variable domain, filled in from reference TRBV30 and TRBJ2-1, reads SQTIHQWPATLVQPVGSPLSLECTVEGTSNPNLYWYRQAAGRGLQLLFYSVGIGQISSEVPQNLSASRPQDRQFILSSKKLLLSDSGFYLCAWSVGLIAGGPYNEQFFGPGTRLTVL.